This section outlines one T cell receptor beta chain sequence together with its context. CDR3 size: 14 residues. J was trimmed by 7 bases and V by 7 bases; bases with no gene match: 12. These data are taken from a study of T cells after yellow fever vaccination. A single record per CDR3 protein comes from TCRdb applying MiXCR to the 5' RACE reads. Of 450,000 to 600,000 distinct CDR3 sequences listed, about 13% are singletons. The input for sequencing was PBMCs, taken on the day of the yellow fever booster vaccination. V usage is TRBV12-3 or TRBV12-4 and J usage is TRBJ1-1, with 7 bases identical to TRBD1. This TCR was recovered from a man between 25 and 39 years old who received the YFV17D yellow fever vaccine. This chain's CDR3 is CASTIGGGPSEAFF. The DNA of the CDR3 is TGTGCCAGCACGATTGGAGGGGGCCCTAGTGAAGCTTTCTTT.